These T cell receptor beta chains were read from a single sample in a study of blood T cells in healthy people across ages. TCRdb ran MiXCR on the 5' RACE reads and lists one entry per CDR3 protein. The sample yields around 1,600,000 distinct CDR3 sequences, less than 45% seen once. Sequences were obtained from blood. The receptors here all came from a woman aged 18 to 35 in good health. Both conserved end residues are part of each CDR3. The D gene is left open where the match is weak. Size is stated for part of the rows, as once, few or many counts, or as a class when the clone is expanded.

d_call	clone_size	v_call	j_call	cdr3_aa	cdr3_nt
.	.	TRBV29-1	TRBJ2-1	CSGFRTAEETQFF	TGCAGCGGATTCAGGACAGCCGAGGAGACCCAGTTCTTC
TRBD1	.	TRBV7-2	TRBJ2-7	CASSPSRTGSSYEQYF	TGTGCCAGCAGCCCGTCTCGGACAGGTTCTTCCTACGAGCAGTACTTC
.	.	TRBV11-2	TRBJ2-2	CASSLRVVGELFF	TGTGCCAGCAGCTTAAGGGTGGTCGGGGAGCTGTTTTTT
TRBD2	.	TRBV12-3/TRBV12-4	TRBJ2-3	CASRLLAGGITDTQYF	TGTGCCAGCAGGTTATTAGCGGGGGGGATCACAGATACGCAGTATTTT
TRBD1	.	TRBV2	TRBJ1-2	CASSELPGGVYGYTF	TGTGCCAGCAGTGAACTGCCAGGGGGCGTGTATGGCTACACCTTC
TRBD2	.	TRBV4-2	TRBJ2-5	CASSRTPASGGQETQYF	TGTGCCAGCAGCCGGACACCCGCTAGCGGGGGACAAGAGACCCAGTACTTC
.	.	TRBV4-3	TRBJ2-5	CASSQRLQSYGQYF	TGCGCCAGCAGCCAAAGACTGCAATCCTACGGGCAGTACTTC
TRBD2	.	TRBV28	TRBJ2-1	CASSLWASGGSYNEQFF	TGTGCCAGCAGTTTATGGGCGTCGGGGGGGTCCTACAATGAGCAGTTCTTC
TRBD2	.	TRBV29-1	TRBJ2-7	CSVEDSAGTNEQYF	TGCAGCGTTGAAGATTCGGCAGGGACTAACGAGCAGTACTTC
.	few	TRBV6-6	TRBJ2-1	CASSKSRGYNEQFF	TGTGCCAGCAGTAAGTCGCGGGGATACAATGAGCAGTTCTTC
.	.	TRBV7-2	TRBJ1-1	CASNIDKWGEAFF	TGTGCCAGCAACATAGACAAATGGGGTGAAGCTTTCTTT
TRBD1	.	TRBV5-1	TRBJ2-3	CASSFGQGAVGDTQYF	TGCGCCAGCAGCTTCGGACAGGGGGCAGTAGGAGATACGCAGTATTTT
TRBD1	.	TRBV25-1	TRBJ2-4	CASSDIGRTGISIQYF	TGTGCCAGCAGTGATATTGGCAGGACAGGGATCTCCATTCAGTACTTC
.	.	TRBV2	TRBJ2-1	CASERAPKEFF	TGTGCCAGCGAGAGAGCCCCCAAGGAGTTCTTC
.	.	TRBV28	TRBJ2-5	CASSTHGFPGPGEQYF	TGTGCCAGCAGCACCCATGGCTTTCCTGGTCCGGGTGAGCAGTACTTC
.	.	TRBV20-1	TRBJ2-7	CSATGTDTYEQYF	TGCAGTGCTACTGGGACTGACACCTACGAGCAGTACTTC
.	.	TRBV7-9	TRBJ1-6	CASSLSAPSSYNSPLHF	TGTGCCAGCAGCCTCTCGGCACCGAGCTCCTATAATTCACCCCTCCACTTT
.	.	TRBV27	TRBJ2-6	CASSLRRGRPLSGANVLTF	TGTGCCAGCAGTTTAAGGAGGGGCAGGCCCCTCTCTGGGGCCAACGTCCTGACTTTC
TRBD1	.	TRBV7-9	TRBJ2-4	CASSLGQVENIQYF	TGTGCCAGCAGCTTGGGACAGGTCGAAAACATTCAGTACTTC
.	.	TRBV4-1	TRBJ2-3	CTSSQDTGYRTDTQYF	TGCACCAGCAGCCAAGATACGGGGTATCGCACAGATACGCAGTATTTT
.	.	TRBV27	TRBJ2-1	CASSFELGEQFF	TGTGCCAGCAGTTTTGAACTAGGGGAGCAGTTCTTC
TRBD2	.	TRBV20-1	TRBJ2-2	CSAMLAGGTGELFF	TGCAGTGCTATGCTAGCGGGAGGAACCGGGGAGCTGTTTTTT
TRBD2	.	TRBV20-1	TRBJ2-7	CSARATSGSYYNEQYF	TGCAGTGCTAGAGCGACTAGCGGGAGTTACTACAATGAGCAGTACTTC
.	.	TRBV20-1	TRBJ2-3	CSAQGNPNTDTQYF	TGCAGTGCCCAGGGAAATCCTAACACAGATACGCAGTATTTT
.	once	TRBV25-1	TRBJ2-3	CASSELTQGGLTDTQYF	TGTGCCAGCAGTGAATTGACCCAAGGGGGGCTCACAGATACGCAGTATTTT
.	few	TRBV7-6	TRBJ2-1	CASSLRAPLDNEQFF	TGTGCCAGCAGCCTAAGGGCCCCACTCGACAATGAGCAGTTCTTC
TRBD2	few	TRBV20-1	TRBJ2-3	CSARGGRRGAASTDTQYF	TGCAGTGCTAGAGGGGGAAGGCGGGGGGCCGCTAGCACAGATACGCAGTATTTT
.	.	TRBV5-5	TRBJ2-1	CASSLLSSWYPNNEQFF	TGTGCCAGCAGCTTGCTCTCGTCTTGGTACCCCAACAATGAGCAGTTCTTC
.	few	TRBV12-3/TRBV12-4	TRBJ2-1	CASSLIYRESEQFF	TGTGCCAGCAGCCTAATATACAGGGAGAGCGAGCAGTTCTTC
TRBD1	once	TRBV20-1	TRBJ2-4	CSGPQGNGFNEQYF	TGCAGTGGCCCACAGGGGAACGGTTTCAATGAGCAGTACTTC
.	few	TRBV4-1	TRBJ1-1	CASSQRASNTEAFF	TGCGCCAGCAGCCAAAGGGCATCGAACACTGAAGCTTTCTTT
TRBD2	few	TRBV27	TRBJ2-3	CATSGLAGTDTQYF	TGTGCCACCTCCGGACTAGCGGGCACAGATACGCAGTATTTT
.	few	TRBV12-3/TRBV12-4	TRBJ2-7	CASSAGAHEQYF	TGTGCCAGCAGTGCAGGGGCCCACGAGCAGTACTTC
TRBD2	few	TRBV27	TRBJ2-1	CASSLLGTSGSSYEQFF	TGTGCCAGCAGCCTCCTGGGCACTAGCGGGAGCTCTTATGAGCAGTTCTTC
TRBD2	few	TRBV4-1	TRBJ2-1	CASSRLLAGVSYNEQFF	TGCGCCAGCAGCCGGCTACTAGCGGGGGTATCCTACAATGAGCAGTTCTTC
.	few	TRBV11-2	TRBJ2-2	CASSTIPRGMTGELFF	TGTGCCAGCAGCACTATCCCTAGGGGAATGACCGGGGAGCTGTTTTTT
TRBD1	.	TRBV7-3	TRBJ1-6	CASSLDRDNSPPHF	TGTGCCAGCAGCCTGGACAGGGATAATTCACCCCCCCACTTT
.	few	TRBV28	TRBJ1-2	CASSLSGAGGYGYTF	TGTGCCAGCAGTTTATCAGGGGCTGGTGGCTATGGCTACACCTTC
TRBD2	few	TRBV6-4	TRBJ2-1	CASSERPGGVHEQFF	TGTGCCAGCAGTGAAAGACCGGGAGGGGTGCATGAGCAGTTCTTC
.	.	TRBV20-1	TRBJ2-1	CSAPRGNEQFF	TGCAGTGCCCCCAGGGGCAATGAGCAGTTCTTC
TRBD2	.	TRBV20-1	TRBJ2-1	CSADTSGTSARLVYNEQFF	TGCAGTGCTGATACCTCCGGGACTAGCGCCAGGTTGGTGTACAATGAGCAGTTCTTC
.	.	TRBV9	TRBJ2-1	CASGLTRYNEQFF	TGTGCCAGCGGACTAACGCGCTACAATGAGCAGTTCTTC
.	few	TRBV7-2	TRBJ1-6	CASSTGSSYNSPLHF	TGTGCCAGCAGCACAGGGAGCTCCTATAATTCACCCCTCCACTTT
TRBD1	.	TRBV14	TRBJ2-5	CASSQLGQGEETQYF	TGTGCCAGCAGCCAACTCGGACAGGGTGAGGAGACCCAGTACTTC